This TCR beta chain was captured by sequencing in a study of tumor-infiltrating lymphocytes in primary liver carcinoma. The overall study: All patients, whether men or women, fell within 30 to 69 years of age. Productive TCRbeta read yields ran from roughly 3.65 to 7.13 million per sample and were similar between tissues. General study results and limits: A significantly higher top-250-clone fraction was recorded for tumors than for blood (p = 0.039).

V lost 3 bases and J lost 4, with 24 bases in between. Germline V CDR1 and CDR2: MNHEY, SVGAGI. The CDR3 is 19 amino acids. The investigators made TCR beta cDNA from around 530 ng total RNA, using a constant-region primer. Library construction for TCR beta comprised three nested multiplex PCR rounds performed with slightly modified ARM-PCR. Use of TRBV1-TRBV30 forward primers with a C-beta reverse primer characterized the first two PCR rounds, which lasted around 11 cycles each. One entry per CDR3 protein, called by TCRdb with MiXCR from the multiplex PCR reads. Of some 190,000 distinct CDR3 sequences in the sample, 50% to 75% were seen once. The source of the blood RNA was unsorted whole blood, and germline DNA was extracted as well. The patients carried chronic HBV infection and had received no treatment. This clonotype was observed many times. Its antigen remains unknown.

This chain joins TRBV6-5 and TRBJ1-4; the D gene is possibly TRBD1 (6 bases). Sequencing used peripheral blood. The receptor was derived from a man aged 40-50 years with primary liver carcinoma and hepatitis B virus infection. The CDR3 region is CASSYRPPSGAANNEKLFF. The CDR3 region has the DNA TGTGCCAGCAGTTATAGGCCTCCTTCGGGGGCGGCAAATAATGAAAAACTGTTTTTT.